The clone carrying this TCR beta chain was seen many times. These data come from a study of blood T cell repertoires in COVID-19. At the level of the study: The analysed material was cDNA or gDNA that came from T cells, B-cell-depleted T cells, or PBMCs.

It was during active infection that Seattle patients were enrolled and then longitudinally followed. Per the original methods: Amplification with reference gene primers provided the estimates of nucleated cell counts. The method was immunoSEQ multiplex PCR; TCRdb's version includes in-frame clones alone and lacks a portion of them. The D gene and trimming were derived from the DNA, and the V and J assignments and clone size from that table. The sample records 180,000 or so clones, 80% to 90% being singletons. From germline, CDR1 is ENHRY and CDR2 SYGVKD. The ends lost 8 bases at V and 3 bases at J; junction bases unmatched: 3. This CDR3 has 13 residues.

What was sequenced was peripheral blood. This chain joins TRBV10-3 and TRBJ2-7, with 11 bases identical to TRBD1. The receptor was isolated from a woman aged 55-70 years with COVID-19, enrolled during active disease. CDR3 in amino acids: CAISGQGGYEQYF. Written as DNA, the CDR3 is TGTGCCATCTCGGGACAGGGGGGCTACGAGCAGTACTTC.